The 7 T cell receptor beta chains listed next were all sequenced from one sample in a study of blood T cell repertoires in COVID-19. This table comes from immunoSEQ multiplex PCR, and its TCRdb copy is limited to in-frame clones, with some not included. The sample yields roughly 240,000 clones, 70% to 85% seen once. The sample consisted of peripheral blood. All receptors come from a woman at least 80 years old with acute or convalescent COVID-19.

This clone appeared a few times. The CDR3 nucleotides are TGTGCCAGCTCGCGCCAACTAGCGGGAGGGAATGAGCAGTTCTTC. Amino acids: CASSRQLAGGNEQFF. J is TRBJ2-1 and V is TRBV18; 13 bases line up with TRBD2. Germline V gene lookup returns CDR1 KGHSH and CDR2 LQKENI. The V gene end was trimmed by 6 bases and the J gene end by 7 bases; junction bases not matched to a gene: 6. The CDR3 length is 15 residues.

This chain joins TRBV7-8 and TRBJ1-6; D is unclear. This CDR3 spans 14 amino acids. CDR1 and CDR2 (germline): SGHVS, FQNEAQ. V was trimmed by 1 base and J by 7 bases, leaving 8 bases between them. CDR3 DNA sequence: TGTGCCAGCAGCTTAGGAGGGAACAATTCACCCCTCCACTTT. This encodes CASSLGGNNSPLHF.

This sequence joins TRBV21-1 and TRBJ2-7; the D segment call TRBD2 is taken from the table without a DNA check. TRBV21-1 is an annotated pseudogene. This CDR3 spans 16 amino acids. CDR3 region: CASSKVVLQGGYEQYF. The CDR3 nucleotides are TGTGCCAGCAGCAAAGTGGTGCTCCAGGGAGGCTACGAGCAGTACTTC.

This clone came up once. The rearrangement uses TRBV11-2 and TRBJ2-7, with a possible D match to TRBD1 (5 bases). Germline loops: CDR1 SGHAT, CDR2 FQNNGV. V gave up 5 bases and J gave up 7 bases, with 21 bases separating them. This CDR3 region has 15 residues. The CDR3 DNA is TGTGCCAGCAGCCAGGCTAAGACAGCTCTAGGGGAGCAGTACTTC. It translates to CASSQAKTALGEQYF.

CDR3 nucleotides: TGTGCCAGCAGGAAACATCAAAATCGTTATCAGCCCCAGCATTTT. This translates into CASRKHQNRYQPQHF. This chain uses TRBV5-6 with TRBJ1-5; D gene uncertain. Trimming took off 5 bases at V and 5 bases at J, with 17 bases between the two ends. The length of the CDR3 is 15 residues. CDR1 is SGHDT, CDR2 YYEEEE, per germline.

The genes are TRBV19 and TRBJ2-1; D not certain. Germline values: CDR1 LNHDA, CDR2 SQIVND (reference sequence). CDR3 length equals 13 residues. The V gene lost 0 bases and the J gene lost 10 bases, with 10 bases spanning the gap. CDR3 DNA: TGTGCCAGTAGTATAGATGCGAAGTTAGAGCAGTTCTTC. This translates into CASSIDAKLEQFF.

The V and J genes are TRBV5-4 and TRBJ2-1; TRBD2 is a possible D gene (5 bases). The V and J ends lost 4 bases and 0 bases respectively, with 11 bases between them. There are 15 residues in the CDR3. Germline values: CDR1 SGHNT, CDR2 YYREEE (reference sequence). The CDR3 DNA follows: TGTGCCAGCAGCCAAGAGCGGATCTCCTACAATGAGCAGTTCTTC. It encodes CASSQERISYNEQFF.